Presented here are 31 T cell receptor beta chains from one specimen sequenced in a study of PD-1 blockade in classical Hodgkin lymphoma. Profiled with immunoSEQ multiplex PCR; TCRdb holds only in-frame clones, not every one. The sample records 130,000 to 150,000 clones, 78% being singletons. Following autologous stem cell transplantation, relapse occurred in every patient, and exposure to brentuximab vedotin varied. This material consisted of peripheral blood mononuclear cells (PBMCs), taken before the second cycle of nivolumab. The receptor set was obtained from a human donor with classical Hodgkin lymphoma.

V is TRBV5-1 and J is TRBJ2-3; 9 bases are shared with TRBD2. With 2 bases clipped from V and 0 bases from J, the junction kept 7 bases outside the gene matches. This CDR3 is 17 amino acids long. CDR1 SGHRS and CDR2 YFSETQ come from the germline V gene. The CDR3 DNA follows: TGCGCCAGCAGCTTAGCGGGGGGCCCGACTAGCACAGATACGCAGTATTTT. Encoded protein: CASSLAGGPTSTDTQYF.

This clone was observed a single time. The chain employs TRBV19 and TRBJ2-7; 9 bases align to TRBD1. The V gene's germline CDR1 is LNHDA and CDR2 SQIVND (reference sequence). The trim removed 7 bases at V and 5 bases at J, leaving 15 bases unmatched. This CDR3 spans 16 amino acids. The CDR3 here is CASKRDFRDRDHEQYF. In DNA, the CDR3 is TGTGCCAGTAAACGAGACTTCCGGGACAGGGACCACGAGCAGTACTTC.

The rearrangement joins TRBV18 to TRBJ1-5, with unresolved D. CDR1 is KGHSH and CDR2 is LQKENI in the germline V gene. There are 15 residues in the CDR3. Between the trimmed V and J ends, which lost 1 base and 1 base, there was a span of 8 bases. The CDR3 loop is CASSPRVGSNQPQHF. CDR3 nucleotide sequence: TGTGCCAGCTCACCACGTGTCGGAAGCAATCAGCCCCAGCATTTT.

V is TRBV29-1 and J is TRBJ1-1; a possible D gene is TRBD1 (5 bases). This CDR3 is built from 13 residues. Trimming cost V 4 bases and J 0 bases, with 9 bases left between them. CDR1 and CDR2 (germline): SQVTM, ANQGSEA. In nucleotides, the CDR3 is TGCAGCGTTGCTGGACACATGAACACTGAAGCTTTCTTT. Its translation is CSVAGHMNTEAFF.

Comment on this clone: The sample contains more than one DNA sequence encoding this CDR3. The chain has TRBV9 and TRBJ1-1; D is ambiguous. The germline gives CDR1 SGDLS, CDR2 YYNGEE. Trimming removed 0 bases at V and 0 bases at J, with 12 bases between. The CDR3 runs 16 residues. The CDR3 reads CASSVVPTGLNTEAFF. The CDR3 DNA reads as TGTGCCAGCAGCGTAGTCCCGACGGGATTGAACACTGAAGCTTTCTTT.

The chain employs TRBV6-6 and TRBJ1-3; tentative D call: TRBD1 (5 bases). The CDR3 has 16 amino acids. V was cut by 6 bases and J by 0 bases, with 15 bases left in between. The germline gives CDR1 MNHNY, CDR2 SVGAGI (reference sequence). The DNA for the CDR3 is TGTGCCAGCAGCCCCCCGGGGCAGAGCTCTGGAAACACCATATATTTT. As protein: CASSPPGQSSGNTIYF.

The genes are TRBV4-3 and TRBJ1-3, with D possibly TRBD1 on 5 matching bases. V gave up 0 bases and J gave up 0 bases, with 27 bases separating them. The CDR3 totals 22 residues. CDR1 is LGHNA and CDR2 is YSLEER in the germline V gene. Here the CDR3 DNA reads TGCGCCAGCAGCCAAGATATCCAAACACCGGGACTACATGCCTTCTCTGGAAACACCATATATTTT. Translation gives CASSQDIQTPGLHAFSGNTIYF.

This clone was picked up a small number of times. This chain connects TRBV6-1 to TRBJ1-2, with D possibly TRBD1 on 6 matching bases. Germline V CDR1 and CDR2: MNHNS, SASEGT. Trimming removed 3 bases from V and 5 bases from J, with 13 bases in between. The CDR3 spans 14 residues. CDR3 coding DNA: TGTGCCAGCAGTGAGTCCGACCAGGGGTATGGCTACACCTTC. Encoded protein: CASSESDQGYGYTF.

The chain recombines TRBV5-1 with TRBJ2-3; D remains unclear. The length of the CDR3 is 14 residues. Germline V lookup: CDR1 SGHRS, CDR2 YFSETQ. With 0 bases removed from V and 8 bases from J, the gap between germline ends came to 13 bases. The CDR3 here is CASSLGPASGTQYF. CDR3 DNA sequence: TGCGCCAGCAGCTTGGGACCGGCCTCGGGTACGCAGTATTTT.

The CDR3 bases are TGTGCTAGTGGTTTGGTAGGGTCAGATACGCAGTATTTT. Its translation: CASGLVGSDTQYF. The gene calls are TRBV12-5 and TRBJ2-3, with D hard to call. This CDR3 has 13 residues. The germline V gene has CDR1 LGHNT and CDR2 FRNRAP. V was shortened by 0 bases and J by 4 bases, with 5 bases between the two germline ends.

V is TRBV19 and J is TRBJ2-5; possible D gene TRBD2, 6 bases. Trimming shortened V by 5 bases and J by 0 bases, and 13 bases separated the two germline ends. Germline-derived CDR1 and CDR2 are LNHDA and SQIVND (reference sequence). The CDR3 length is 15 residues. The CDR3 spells CASSFLRRDQETQYF. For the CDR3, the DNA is TGTGCCAGTAGTTTCCTAAGGAGGGACCAAGAGACCCAGTACTTC.

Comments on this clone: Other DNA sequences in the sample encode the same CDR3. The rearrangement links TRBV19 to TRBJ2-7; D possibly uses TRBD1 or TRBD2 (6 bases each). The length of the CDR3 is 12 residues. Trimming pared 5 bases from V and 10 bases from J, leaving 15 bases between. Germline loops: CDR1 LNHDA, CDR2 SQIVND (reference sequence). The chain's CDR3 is CASSYAGGGQYF. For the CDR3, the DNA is TGTGCCAGTAGTTACGCCGGGGGCGGTCAGTACTTC.

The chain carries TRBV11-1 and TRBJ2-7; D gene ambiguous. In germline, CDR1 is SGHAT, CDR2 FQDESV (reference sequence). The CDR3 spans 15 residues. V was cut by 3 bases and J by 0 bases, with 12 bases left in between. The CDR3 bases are TGTGCCAGCAGCTTCGGCCGGAGCAGCTCCTACGAGCAGTACTTC. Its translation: CASSFGRSSSYEQYF. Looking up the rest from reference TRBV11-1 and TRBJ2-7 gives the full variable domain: EAEVAQSPRYKITEKSQAVAFWCDPISGHATLYWYRQILGQGPELLVQFQDESVVDDSQLPKDRFSAERLKGVDSTLKIQPAELGDSAMYLCASSFGRSSSYEQYFGPGTRLTVT.

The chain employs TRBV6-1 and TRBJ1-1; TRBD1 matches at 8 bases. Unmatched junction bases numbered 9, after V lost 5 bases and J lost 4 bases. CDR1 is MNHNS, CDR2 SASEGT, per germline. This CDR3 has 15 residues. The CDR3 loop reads CASSPQGARSTEAFF. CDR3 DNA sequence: TGTGCCAGCAGTCCGCAGGGGGCGCGAAGCACTGAAGCTTTCTTT.

The CDR3 protein is CASSYSTGGSGYTF. The DNA of the CDR3 is TGTGCCAGCAGTTACTCGACCGGGGGCAGCGGCTACACCTTC. V and J are TRBV6-6 and TRBJ1-2, with D tentatively TRBD1 (6 bases). CDR1 MNHNY and CDR2 SVGAGI come from the germline V gene (reference sequence). V was cut by 0 bases and J by 8 bases, with 13 bases left in between. The CDR3 is made up of 14 amino acids.

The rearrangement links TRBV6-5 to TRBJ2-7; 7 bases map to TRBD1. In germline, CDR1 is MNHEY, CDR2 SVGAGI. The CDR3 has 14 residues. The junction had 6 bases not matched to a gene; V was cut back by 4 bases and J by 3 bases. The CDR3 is CASSSQTGFYEQYF. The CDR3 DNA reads TGTGCCAGCAGTTCCCAGACAGGGTTCTACGAGCAGTACTTC.

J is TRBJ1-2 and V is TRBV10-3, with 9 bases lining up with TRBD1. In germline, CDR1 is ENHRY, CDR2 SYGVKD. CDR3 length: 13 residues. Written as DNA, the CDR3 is TGTGCAATTTACCCGGGACAGGGTGATGGCTACACCTTC. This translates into CAIYPGQGDGYTF.

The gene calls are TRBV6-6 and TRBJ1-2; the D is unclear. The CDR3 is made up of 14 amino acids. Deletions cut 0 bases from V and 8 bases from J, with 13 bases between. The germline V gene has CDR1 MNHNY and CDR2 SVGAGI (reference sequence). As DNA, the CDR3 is TGTGCCAGCAGTTACTCGAATAGGGCTCGAGGCTACACCTTC. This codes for CASSYSNRARGYTF.

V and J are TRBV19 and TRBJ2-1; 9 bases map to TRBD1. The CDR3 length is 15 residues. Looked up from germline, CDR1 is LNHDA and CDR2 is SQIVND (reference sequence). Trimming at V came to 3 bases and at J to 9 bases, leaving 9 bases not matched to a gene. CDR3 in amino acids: CASSIRDRATGEQFF. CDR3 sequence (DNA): TGTGCCAGTAGTATCCGGGACAGGGCGACAGGTGAGCAGTTCTTC. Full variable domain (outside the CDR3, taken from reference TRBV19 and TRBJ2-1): DGGITQSPKYLFRKEGQNVTLSCEQNLNHDAMYWYRQDPGQGLRLIYYSQIVNDFQKGDIAEGYSVSREKKESFPLTVTSAQKNPTAFYLCASSIRDRATGEQFFGPGTRLTVL.

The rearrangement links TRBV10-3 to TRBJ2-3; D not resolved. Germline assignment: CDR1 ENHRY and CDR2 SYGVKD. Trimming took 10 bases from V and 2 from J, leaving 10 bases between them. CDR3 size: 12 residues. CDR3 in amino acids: CATKYSTDTQYF. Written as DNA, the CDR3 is TGTGCCACAAAGTATTCCACAGATACGCAGTATTTT.

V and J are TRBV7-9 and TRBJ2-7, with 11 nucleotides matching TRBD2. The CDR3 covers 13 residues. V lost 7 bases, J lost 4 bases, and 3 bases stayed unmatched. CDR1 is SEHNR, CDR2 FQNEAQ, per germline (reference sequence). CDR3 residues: CASTGTSGYEQYF. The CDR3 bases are TGTGCCAGCACAGGGACTAGCGGATACGAGCAGTACTTC.

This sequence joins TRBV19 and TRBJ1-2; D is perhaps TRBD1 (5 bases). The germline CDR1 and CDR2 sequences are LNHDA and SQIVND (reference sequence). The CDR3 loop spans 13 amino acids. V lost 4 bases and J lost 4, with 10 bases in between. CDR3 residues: CASSTTASYGYTF. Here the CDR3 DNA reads TGTGCCAGTAGTACGACAGCATCCTATGGCTACACCTTC. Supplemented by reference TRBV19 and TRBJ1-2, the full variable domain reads DGGITQSPKYLFRKEGQNVTLSCEQNLNHDAMYWYRQDPGQGLRLIYYSQIVNDFQKGDIAEGYSVSREKKESFPLTVTSAQKNPTAFYLCASSTTASYGYTFGSGTRLTVV.

CDR3 in DNA: TGCGCCAGCAGCCAAGTGGGGGAGTTTGTTAACTATGGCTACACCTTC. Amino acids: CASSQVGEFVNYGYTF. The chain couples TRBV4-3 to TRBJ1-2; maybe TRBD1 (5 bases). CDR1 and CDR2 from the germline V gene are LGHNA and YSLEER. Deletions cut 1 base from V and 1 base from J, with 13 bases between. CDR3 length equals 16 residues.

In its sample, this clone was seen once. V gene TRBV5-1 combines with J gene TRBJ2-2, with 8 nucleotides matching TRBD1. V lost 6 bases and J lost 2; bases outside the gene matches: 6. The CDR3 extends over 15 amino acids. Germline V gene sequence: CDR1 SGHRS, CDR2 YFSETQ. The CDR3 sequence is CASILDRDNTGELFF. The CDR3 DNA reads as TGCGCCAGCATTCTGGACAGGGATAACACCGGGGAGCTGTTTTTT.

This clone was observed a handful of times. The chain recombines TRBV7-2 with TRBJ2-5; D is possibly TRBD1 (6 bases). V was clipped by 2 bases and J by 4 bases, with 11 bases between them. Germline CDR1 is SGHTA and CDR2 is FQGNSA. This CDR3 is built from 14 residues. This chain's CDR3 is CASSLSGVRETQYF. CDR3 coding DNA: TGTGCCAGCAGCTTATCAGGGGTTAGAGAGACCCAGTACTTC.

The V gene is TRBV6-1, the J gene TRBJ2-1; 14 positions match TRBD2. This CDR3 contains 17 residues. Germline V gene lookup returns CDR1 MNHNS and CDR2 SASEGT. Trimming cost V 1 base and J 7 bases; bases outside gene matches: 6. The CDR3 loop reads CASSEGTSGRKNNEQFF. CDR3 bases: TGTGCCAGCAGTGAAGGGACTAGCGGGAGGAAAAATAATGAGCAGTTCTTC.

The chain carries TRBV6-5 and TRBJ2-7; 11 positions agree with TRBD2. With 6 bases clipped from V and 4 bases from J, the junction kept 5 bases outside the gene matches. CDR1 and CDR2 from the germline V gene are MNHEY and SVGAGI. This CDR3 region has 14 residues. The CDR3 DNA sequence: TGTGCCAGCAGCACAACTAGCGGGAGTTACGAGCAGTACTTC. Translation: CASSTTSGSYEQYF.

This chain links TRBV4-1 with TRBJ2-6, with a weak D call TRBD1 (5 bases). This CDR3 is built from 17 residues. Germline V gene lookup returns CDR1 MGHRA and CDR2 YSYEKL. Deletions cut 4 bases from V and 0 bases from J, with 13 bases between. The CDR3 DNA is TGCGCCAGCAGCCGACCCCAGGGTGACTCTGGGGCCAACGTCCTGACTTTC. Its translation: CASSRPQGDSGANVLTF.

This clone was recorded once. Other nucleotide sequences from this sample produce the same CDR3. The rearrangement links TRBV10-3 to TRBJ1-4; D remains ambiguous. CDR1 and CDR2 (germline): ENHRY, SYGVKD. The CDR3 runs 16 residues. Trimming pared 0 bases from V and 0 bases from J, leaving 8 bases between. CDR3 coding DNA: TGTGCCATCAGTGAGTCTACCAGAGCAACTAATGAAAAACTGTTTTTT. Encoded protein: CAISESTRATNEKLFF.

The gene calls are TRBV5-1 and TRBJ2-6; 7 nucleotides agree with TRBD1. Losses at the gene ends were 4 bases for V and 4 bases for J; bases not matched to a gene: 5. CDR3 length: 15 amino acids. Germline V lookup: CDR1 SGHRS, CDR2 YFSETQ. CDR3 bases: TGCGCCAGCAGCCCTTGGACAGGAGGGGCCAACGTCCTGACTTTC. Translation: CASSPWTGGANVLTF.

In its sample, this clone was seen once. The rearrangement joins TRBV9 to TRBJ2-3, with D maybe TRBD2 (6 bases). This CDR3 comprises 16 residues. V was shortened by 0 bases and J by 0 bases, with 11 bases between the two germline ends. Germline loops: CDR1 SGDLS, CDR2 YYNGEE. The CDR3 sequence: CASSVVGDSSTDTQYF. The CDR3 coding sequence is TGTGCCAGCAGCGTAGTAGGGGACTCTAGCACAGATACGCAGTATTTT.